This T cell receptor (beta chain) was observed in a study of vaccination and CD4 T cells after COVID-19. Study as a whole: Convalescent patients gave post-COVID blood a median approximately 94 days post-diagnosis, range 35 to 161.

Oncomine TCR Beta short-read sequencing was applied to DNA from cultured CD4+ T cells. TCRdb reprocessed the PCR reads with MiXCR, giving one entry per CDR3 protein. The sample has roughly 15,000 distinct CDR3 sequences, under 80% seen once. A word on this clonotype: Antigen unknown.

Treatment defined: approximately nine-day PBMC culture with coronavirus spike peptide pools or control peptides (ViraFEST assay). Once peptide pools had expanded antigen-specific T cells, ViraFEST sequenced TCRs. In germline, CDR1 is DFQATT, CDR2 SNEGSKA (reference sequence). The CDR3 is 13 amino acids. V lost 3 bases and J 1 base, leaving 9 bases between the germline ends. The chain has TRBV20-1 and TRBJ1-1; no firm D call. The origin of this receptor is a human donor who had recovered from COVID-19. Material: CD4+ T cells from blood, cultured in vitro. As DNA, the CDR3 is TGCAGTGCTAGGACGGACCCGAACACTGAAGCTTTCTTT. Its translation is CSARTDPNTEAFF.